This T cell receptor (beta chain) was found in a study of regulatory T cells in long-lasting Graves disease (dated by TCRdb to the early 2020s). About the full investigation: Newly diagnosed Graves' disease patients had taken antithyroid drugs for less than 3 months. The study was conducted in China and was registered as a clinical trial. A total of some 35 samples underwent TCR sequencing: around 13 from persistent and about 20 from newly diagnosed Graves' disease patients. This study used TCR sequencing and RNA sequencing of peripheral blood to compare persistent Graves' disease patients against newly diagnosed Graves' disease patients.

Comment on this clonotype: Its antigen has not been determined. No qualities accompany the bases; no much larger clone lies one base away.

The intended sense of this specimen's time point label: newly diagnosed GD, antithyroid drugs for less than 3 months. For both TCR sequencing and RNA sequencing, RNA was extracted from PBMCs in TRIzol. Graves' disease was diagnosed according to American Thyroid Association guidelines. Patients were recruited from an endocrinology department in Xi'an, China. Each patient gave approximately 9 milliliters of peripheral blood, collected in an EDTA anticoagulant tube. Ficoll Paque Plus density gradient separation was used to isolate PBMCs, and no further T cell sorting was performed. RNA quality was checked with an Agilent 2100 Bioanalyzer and agarose gel, and concentration with a NanoDrop 2000. The library was prepared using multiplex PCR. Sequencing relied on an Illumina HiSeq 4000. To build TCR beta libraries, CDR3 regions were amplified by Arm-PCR using iRepertoire HTBI primers. Gel purification was performed on PCR products prior to sequencing. The paper's data handling went like this. A total of 60 to 80 TRBV and 14 TRBJ segments were identified across samples and were used for gene usage analysis of CDR3 amino acid clonotypes. COPE and FqMerger were used to merge the filtered high-quality paired reads into contigs. BLAST was used to align contigs to IMGT TRBV, TRBD and TRBJ reference genes, with CDR3 defined following IMGT. Any clonotype with a frequency above 0.1% was counted as a highly expanded clone. Shannon entropy served as the measure of repertoire diversity, while the Gini coefficient captured V-J evenness. Public clonotypes were defined as clonotypes shared by more than one individual. TCRdb reran the public reads through fastp at Q25 and MiXCR, keeping productive beta chains. Rows matching on CDR3 protein sequence are summarized as one entry with the most common DNA and genes. These V and J calls rely on TCRdb rather than the paper's analysis. The sample table holds about 620,000 distinct CDR3 sequences, of which roughly 16% were seen once. The top ten hold 15% to 20% of the sample.

The germline V gene specifies KGHSH as CDR1 and LQKENI as CDR2. The CDR3 spans 15 residues, from the cysteine through the phenylalanine. The read is trimmed to its CDR3 DNA, 45 bases read in frame from base 1. The V and J ends are trimmed by 3 bases and 0 bases, leaving 9 bases between them. Broad study findings and their caveats: Only peripheral blood was studied, because thyroid tissue, the primary lesion, was inaccessible. Lower TCR Shannon entropy and fewer highly expanded clones were observed in persistent Graves' disease patients than in newly diagnosed patients, which suggested clonal expansion. Preferential use of TRBV28, TRBJ1-2 and TRBJ2-5 was observed in persistent disease, whereas TRBV20-1 and TRBJ2-1 were favored in newly diagnosed disease. The authors acknowledged the small sample size as a limitation that may reduce accuracy. Patients with persistent disease shared more public clonotypes (roughly 2,900) than newly diagnosed patients did (roughly 970). Sequencing and analysis were restricted to the TCR beta chain.

The same data also contributed to another study, on T cells in Graves' hyperthyroidism and ophthalmopathy. Per that second paper: Graves' hyperthyroidism was defined as stable when no progression to ophthalmopathy occurred over 18 months of follow-up. Hyperthyroidism patients were newly diagnosed, with disease duration under 2 months, and aged 18 to 65 years. Exclusion was applied to patients with uncontrolled infections, other autoimmune diseases, pregnancy or lactation. Diagnoses were based on clinical symptoms, serum thyroxine and TRAb, thyroid ultrasound and orbital computed tomography. The first round of RT-PCR for the TCR CDR3 was performed with the HTBI primer set and the Qiagen OneStep RT-PCR kit. Most expanded thyroid clonotypes (frequency above 0.001) were also detected in blood, a finding suggesting that blood repertoires may reflect thyroid immune responses. A model built on a 13 V-J signature distinguished ophthalmopathy from stable hyperthyroidism, reaching 87.88% sensitivity and around 81% specificity in cross-validation and 80%/75% in testing. In validation, the model predicted progression to ophthalmopathy a median of about 5.9 months before onset, with roughly 71% sensitivity and about 72% specificity. To identify distinguishing TCR V-J signatures, a discovery cohort of some 99 patients was used, comprising 43 with Graves' ophthalmopathy and around 57 with stable Graves' hyperthyroidism. Prospective prediction of ophthalmopathy was tested in an independent validation cohort consisting of roughly 19 hyperthyroidism patients and more than 15 patients who later progressed to ophthalmopathy. The 90 to 100 discovery patients were randomly divided into training and test sets at a 7:3 ratio. The study also compared thyroid tissue and blood T-cell repertoires from over 5 Graves' hyperthyroidism patients. Once sampling was done, hyperthyroidism patients were given methimazole at a starting dose of 30 mg daily, whereas ophthalmopathy patients were given high-dose intravenous methylprednisolone. A second multiplex PCR round built the libraries, followed by size selection and purification. Libraries were sequenced paired-end with 100 bp reads on an Illumina HiSeq2000. SOAPnuke was used to process the raw data, removing reads that contained adapters or uncalled bases, had a mean Phred below 15, or lacked an exact match to the constant primer or identifier. COPE v1.2.5 was used to merge high-quality paired reads, and clonotypes were defined as unique nucleotide sequences. Clonotypes were aligned to IMGT TRBV, TRBD and TRBJ reference segments using MiTCR v1.1. Only V-J combinations with frequency above 0.0001, covering roughly 99% of repertoires, were analysed. A TCS score was defined as the ratio of F50 (clonal expansion) to E x V (chaos), with BLOSUM62-based TCRdist applied between CDR3 peptides within each V-J. Welch's t-statistics and random forest reduced just over 500 V-J features to 10 to 15, which were used in a naive Bayes classifier (R e1071). No statistical method was used to fix the sample size in advance, and group allocation was not hidden from the investigators. The paper reports TCR Vbeta CDR3 sequencing of 130 to 150 peripheral blood samples: around 45 ophthalmopathy, approximately 74 hyperthyroidism and around 17 progressor patients.

This chain joins TRBV18 to TRBJ1-3, with the D gene call left open. The material sequenced was peripheral blood mononuclear cells (PBMCs), taken at new diagnosis, from a patient treated with antithyroid drugs. The receptor's source is a woman younger than 45 with Graves disease. Donor details come from another sample of the same person, matched by shared clones. Here is the DNA: TGTGCCAGCTCACCCTCGGGTGTCTCTGGAAACACCATATATTTT. Translated, it gives CASSPSGVSGNTIYF. This CDR3, with the reference TRBV18 and TRBJ1-3 proteins standing in past its ends, gives the full variable domain NAGVMQNPRHLVRRRGQEARLRCSPMKGHSHVYWYRQLPEEGLKFMVYLQKENIIDESGMPKERFSAEFPKEGPSILRIQQVVRGDSAAYFCASSPSGVSGNTIYFGEGSWLTVV.